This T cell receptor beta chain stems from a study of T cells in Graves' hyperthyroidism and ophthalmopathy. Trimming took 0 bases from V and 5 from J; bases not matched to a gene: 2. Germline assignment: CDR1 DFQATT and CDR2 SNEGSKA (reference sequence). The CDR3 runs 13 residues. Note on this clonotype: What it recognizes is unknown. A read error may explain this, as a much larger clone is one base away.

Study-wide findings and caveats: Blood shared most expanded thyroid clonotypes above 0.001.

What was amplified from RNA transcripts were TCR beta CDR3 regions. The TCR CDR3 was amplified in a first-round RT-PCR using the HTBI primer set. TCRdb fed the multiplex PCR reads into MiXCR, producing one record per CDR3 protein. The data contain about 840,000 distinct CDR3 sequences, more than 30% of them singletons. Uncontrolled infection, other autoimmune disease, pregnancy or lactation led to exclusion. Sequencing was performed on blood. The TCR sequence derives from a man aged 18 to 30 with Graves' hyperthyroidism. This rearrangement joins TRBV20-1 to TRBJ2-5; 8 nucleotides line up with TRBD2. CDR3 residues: CSARDSGAETQYF. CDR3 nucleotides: TGCAGTGCTAGAGATAGCGGGGCGGAGACCCAGTACTTC.